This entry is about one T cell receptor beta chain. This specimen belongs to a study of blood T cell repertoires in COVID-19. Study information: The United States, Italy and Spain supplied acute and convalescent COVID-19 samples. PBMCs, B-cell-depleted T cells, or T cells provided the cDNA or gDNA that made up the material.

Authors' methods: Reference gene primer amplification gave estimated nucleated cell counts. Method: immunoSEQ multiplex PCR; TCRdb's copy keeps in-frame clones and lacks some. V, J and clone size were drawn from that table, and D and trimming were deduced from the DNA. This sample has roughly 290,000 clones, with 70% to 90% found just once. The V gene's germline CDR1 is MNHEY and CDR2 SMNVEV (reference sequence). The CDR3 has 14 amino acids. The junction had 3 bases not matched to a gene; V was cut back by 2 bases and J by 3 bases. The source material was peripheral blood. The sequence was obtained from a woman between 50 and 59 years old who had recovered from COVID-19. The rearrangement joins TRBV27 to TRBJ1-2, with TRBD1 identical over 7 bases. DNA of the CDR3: TGTGCCAGCAGTTTAGGGCAGGGGGACTATGGCTACACCTTC. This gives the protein CASSLGQGDYGYTF.